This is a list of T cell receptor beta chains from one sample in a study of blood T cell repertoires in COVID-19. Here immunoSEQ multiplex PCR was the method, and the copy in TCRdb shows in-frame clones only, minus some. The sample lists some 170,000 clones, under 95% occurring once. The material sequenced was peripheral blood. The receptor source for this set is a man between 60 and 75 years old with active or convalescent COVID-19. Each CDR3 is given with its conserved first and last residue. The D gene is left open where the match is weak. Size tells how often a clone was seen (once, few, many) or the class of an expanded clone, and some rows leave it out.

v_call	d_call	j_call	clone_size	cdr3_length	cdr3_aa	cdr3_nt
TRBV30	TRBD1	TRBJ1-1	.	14	CARNTVGQGHEAFF	TGTGCCCGGAACACCGTAGGACAGGGGCACGAAGCTTTCTTT
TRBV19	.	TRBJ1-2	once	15	CASSIDKRQGSGYTF	TGTGCCAGTAGTATAGATAAGCGGCAGGGGTCTGGCTACACCTTC
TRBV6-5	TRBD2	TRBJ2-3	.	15	CASSFLLAEENTQYF	TGTGCCAGCAGTTTCCTACTAGCGGAGGAGAATACGCAGTATTTT
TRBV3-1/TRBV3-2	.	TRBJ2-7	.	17	CASSQFAAGQPSYEQYF	TGTGCCAGCAGCCAATTCGCAGCAGGGCAACCGTCCTACGAGCAGTACTTC
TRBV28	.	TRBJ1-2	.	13	CASRNQGIGGYTF	TGTGCCAGCAGAAATCAGGGGATAGGTGGCTACACCTTC
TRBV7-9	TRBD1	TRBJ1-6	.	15	CASSLAGTGVSPLHF	TGTGCCAGCAGCTTAGCGGGGACAGGGGTCTCACCCCTCCACTTT
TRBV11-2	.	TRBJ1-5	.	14	CASSLSGRNQPQHF	TGTGCCAGCAGCTTATCGGGGAGGAACCAGCCCCAGCATTTT
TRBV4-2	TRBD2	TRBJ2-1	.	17	CASSQDLRGGVINEQFF	TGTGCCAGCAGCCAAGATTTACGGGGGGGAGTAATCAATGAGCAGTTCTTC
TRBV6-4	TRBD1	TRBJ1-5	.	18	CASSEPEQGENSNQPQHF	TGTGCCAGCAGTGAGCCCGAACAGGGGGAAAATAGCAATCAGCCCCAGCATTTT
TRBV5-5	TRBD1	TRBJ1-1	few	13	CASSRTGNMEAFF	TGTGCCAGCAGCCGGACAGGCAACATGGAAGCTTTCTTT
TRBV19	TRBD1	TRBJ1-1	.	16	CASSITGGTPNTEAFF	TGTGCCAGTAGTATAACAGGGGGGACTCCGAACACTGAAGCTTTCTTT
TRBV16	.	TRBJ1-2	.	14	CASSQSTGVGGYTF	TGTGCCAGCAGCCAATCTACGGGGGTCGGAGGCTACACCTTC
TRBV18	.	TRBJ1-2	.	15	CASSPVYRGSEGYTF	TGTGCCAGCTCACCAGTTTATCGAGGGAGTGAGGGCTACACCTTC
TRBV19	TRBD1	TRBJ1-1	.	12	CARYNPGQEAFF	TGTGCCAGGTATAACCCGGGACAGGAAGCTTTCTTT
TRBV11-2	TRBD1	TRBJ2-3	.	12	CASSQQGDTQYF	TGTGCCAGCAGCCAACAGGGGGATACGCAGTATTTT
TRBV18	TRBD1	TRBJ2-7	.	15	CASSPYRGETYEQYF	TGTGCCAGCTCACCTTACAGGGGGGAGACCTACGAGCAGTACTTC
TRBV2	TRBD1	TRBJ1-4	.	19	CASSAGQGRRGPTNEKLFF	TGTGCCAGCAGTGCTGGACAGGGGCGACGAGGGCCAACTAATGAAAAACTGTTTTTT
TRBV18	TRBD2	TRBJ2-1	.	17	CASSPFSGTESYNEQFF	TGTGCCAGCTCCCCCTTTAGCGGGACGGAATCCTACAATGAGCAGTTCTTC
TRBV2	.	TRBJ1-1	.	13	CASKPGFGPEAFF	TGTGCCAGCAAACCCGGATTTGGGCCCGAAGCTTTCTTT
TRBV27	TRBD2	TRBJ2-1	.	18	CASSVYLRTSGKRNEQFF	TGTGCCAGCAGTGTTTATCTCCGGACTAGCGGGAAACGCAATGAGCAGTTCTTC
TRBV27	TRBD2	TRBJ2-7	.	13	CASSLGGGYEQYF	TGTGCCAGCAGTTTGGGGGGGGGATACGAGCAGTACTTC
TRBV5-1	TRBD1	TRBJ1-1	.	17	CASSIHRDRALNTEAFF	TGCGCCAGCAGCATCCACCGGGACAGGGCCCTAAACACTGAAGCTTTCTTT
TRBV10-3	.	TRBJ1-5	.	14	CAISESGGNQPQHF	TGTGCCATCAGTGAGTCCGGGGGCAATCAGCCCCAGCATTTT
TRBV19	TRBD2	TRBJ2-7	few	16	CASSIEASGRSYEQYF	TGTGCCAGTAGTATAGAAGCTAGCGGGAGGTCCTACGAGCAGTACTTC
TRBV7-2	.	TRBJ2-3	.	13	CASSSPEARRQYF	TGTGCCAGCAGCTCTCCCGAGGCGCGCAGGCAGTATTTT
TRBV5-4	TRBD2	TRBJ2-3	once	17	CASSLTGTSGLTDTQYF	TGTGCCAGCAGCTTGACCGGGACTAGCGGCCTCACAGATACGCAGTATTTT
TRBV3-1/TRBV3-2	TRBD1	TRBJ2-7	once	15	CASSQVGTGGREQYF	TGTGCCAGCAGCCAAGTGGGGACAGGGGGTCGGGAGCAGTACTTC
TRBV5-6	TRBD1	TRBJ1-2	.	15	CASSPAGGPDYGYTF	TGTGCCAGCAGCCCCGCAGGGGGTCCGGACTATGGCTACACCTTC
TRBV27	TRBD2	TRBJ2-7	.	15	CASSLGWTSGSEQYF	TGTGCCAGCAGTTTGGGGTGGACTAGCGGGAGCGAGCAGTACTTC
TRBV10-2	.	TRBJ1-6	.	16	CASSEPSGYAGRPLHF	TGCGCCAGCAGTGAACCCTCCGGCTATGCGGGGAGACCCCTCCACTTT
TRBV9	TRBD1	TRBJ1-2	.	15	CASSVSGQGDYGYTF	TGTGCCAGCAGCGTATCGGGACAGGGGGACTATGGCTACACCTTC
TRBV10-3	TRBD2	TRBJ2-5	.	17	CAISEPGLAGGGETQYF	TGTGCCATCAGCGAACCGGGACTAGCGGGAGGTGGAGAGACCCAGTACTTC
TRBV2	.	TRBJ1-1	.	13	CASCQEANTEAFF	TGTGCCAGCTGTCAGGAAGCGAACACTGAAGCTTTCTTT
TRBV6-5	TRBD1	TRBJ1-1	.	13	CASSYGTGVEAFF	TGTGCCAGCAGTTACGGGACAGGAGTAGAAGCTTTCTTT
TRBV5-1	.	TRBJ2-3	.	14	CASSTRMGPDTQYF	TGCGCCAGCAGCACGAGAATGGGGCCAGATACGCAGTATTTT
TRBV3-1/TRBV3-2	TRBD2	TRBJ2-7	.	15	CASSPPSGGSYEQYF	TGTGCCAGCAGCCCCCCTAGCGGGGGGTCCTACGAGCAGTACTTC
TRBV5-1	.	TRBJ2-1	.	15	CASSRDASSYNEQFF	TGCGCCAGCAGCCGAGACGCTAGCTCCTACAATGAGCAGTTCTTC
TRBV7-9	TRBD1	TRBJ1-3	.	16	CASSLGQGISGNTIYF	TGTGCCAGCAGCTTAGGACAGGGTATCTCTGGAAACACCATATATTTT
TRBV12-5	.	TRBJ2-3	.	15	CASGATGTFTDTQYF	TGTGCTAGTGGTGCTACCGGGACTTTCACAGATACGCAGTATTTT
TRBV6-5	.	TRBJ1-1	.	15	CASRVAGRNNLEAFF	TGTGCCAGCAGAGTGGCAGGGAGGAACAACCTTGAAGCTTTCTTT
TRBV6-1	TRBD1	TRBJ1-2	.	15	CASSDRQGAVNGYTF	TGTGCCAGCAGTGATAGACAGGGGGCGGTCAATGGCTACACCTTC
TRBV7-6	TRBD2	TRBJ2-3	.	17	CASSLRLAGGPEDTQYF	TGTGCCAGCAGCCTAAGACTAGCGGGGGGGCCAGAGGATACGCAGTATTTT
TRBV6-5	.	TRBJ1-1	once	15	CASRRNSELGTEAFF	TGTGCCAGCAGGAGAAATAGCGAGCTTGGCACTGAAGCTTTCTTT
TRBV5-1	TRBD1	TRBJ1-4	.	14	CASTLGQPNEKLFF	TGCGCCAGCACCCTGGGACAGCCTAATGAAAAACTGTTTTTT
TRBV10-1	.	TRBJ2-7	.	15	CASSESNRNFYEQYF	TGCGCCAGCAGTGAGTCGAACAGGAATTTCTACGAGCAGTACTTC
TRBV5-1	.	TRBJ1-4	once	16	CASSSGHSSTNEKLFF	TGCGCCAGCAGCTCGGGACACAGTTCAACTAATGAAAAACTGTTTTTT
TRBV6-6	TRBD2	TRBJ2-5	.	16	CASSYPKRDGQETQYF	TGTGCCAGCAGTTACCCCAAGCGGGACGGGCAAGAGACCCAGTACTTC
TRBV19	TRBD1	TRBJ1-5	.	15	CASSTQGRPYQPQHF	TGTGCCAGTAGCACACAGGGGCGCCCGTATCAGCCCCAGCATTTT
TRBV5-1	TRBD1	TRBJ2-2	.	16	CASSVSLDRGRGELFF	TGCGCCAGCAGCGTCTCCCTAGACAGGGGGCGCGGGGAGCTGTTTTTT
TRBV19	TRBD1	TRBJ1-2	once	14	CASARGGTGYGYTF	TGTGCCAGCGCTCGTGGGGGGACAGGGTATGGCTACACCTTC
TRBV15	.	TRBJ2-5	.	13	CATSSRYQETQYF	TGTGCCACCTCGTCGCGGTACCAAGAGACCCAGTACTTC
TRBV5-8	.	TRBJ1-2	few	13	CASSPGQPYGYTF	TGTGCCAGCAGCCCCGGACAGCCCTATGGCTACACCTTC
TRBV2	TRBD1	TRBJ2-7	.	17	CASSEARGQGVNYEQYF	TGTGCCAGCAGTGAAGCTCGCGGACAGGGGGTCAACTACGAGCAGTACTTC
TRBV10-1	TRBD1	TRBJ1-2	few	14	CARDREDANYGYTF	TGCGCCAGGGACAGGGAGGACGCTAACTATGGCTACACCTTC
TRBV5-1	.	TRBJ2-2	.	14	CASSLAEVAGELFF	TGCGCCAGCAGCTTGGCCGAGGTTGCCGGGGAGCTGTTTTTT
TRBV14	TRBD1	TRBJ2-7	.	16	CASSQNRGTAVDEQYF	TGTGCCAGCAGCCAGAACAGGGGGACCGCGGTCGACGAGCAGTACTTC
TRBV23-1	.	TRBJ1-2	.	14	CASSLRTANYGYTF	TGCGCCAGCAGTCTTCGGACAGCAAACTATGGCTACACCTTC
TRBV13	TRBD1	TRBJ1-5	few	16	CASSRRTGEADQPQHF	TGTGCCAGCAGCCGACGTACAGGGGAAGCGGATCAGCCCCAGCATTTT
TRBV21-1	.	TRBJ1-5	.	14	CASSTPPPGQPQHF	TGTGCCAGCAGCACCCCACCCCCGGGTCAGCCCCAGCATTTT